The rows below give T cell receptor beta chains drawn from one sample of a study of blood T cell repertoires in COVID-19. TCRdb's copy holds only in-frame clones and misses some; the assay was immunoSEQ multiplex PCR. The table has around 180,000 clones, about 85% seen once. Sequenced sample: peripheral blood. These receptors all come from an elderly man with COVID-19, enrolled during active disease. CDR3s include the opening cysteine and the closing phenylalanine or tryptophan. D genes are given only for firm matches. The listing skips clone size in some rows; elsewhere it reads once, few, many or a size class.

clone size	V gene	D gene	J gene	CDR3 protein	CDR3 DNA
-	TRBV6-1	TRBD1	TRBJ2-1	CASSELGQGIDEQFF	TGTGCCAGCAGTGAGTTAGGACAGGGTATTGATGAGCAGTTCTTC
few	TRBV29-1	-	TRBJ1-1	CSVEHKGPGTEAFF	TGCAGCGTTGAACATAAGGGGCCGGGCACTGAAGCTTTCTTT
-	TRBV11-3	TRBD2	TRBJ2-1	CASSLETSGGIFEQFF	TGTGCCAGCAGCCTAGAGACTAGCGGAGGTATTTTTGAGCAGTTCTTC
-	TRBV4-1	-	TRBJ2-2	CASSQDGIRTFANTGELFF	TGCGCCAGCAGCCAAGACGGGATCCGGACCTTCGCGAACACCGGGGAGCTGTTTTTT
-	TRBV10-3	TRBD2	TRBJ2-1	CAIRGDVNEQFF	TGTGCCATTCGGGGGGATGTGAATGAGCAGTTCTTC
-	TRBV4-2	-	TRBJ2-5	CASSQDRGNQETQYF	TGTGCCAGCAGCCAAGACAGGGGAAACCAAGAGACCCAGTACTTC
-	TRBV6-2/TRBV6-3	-	TRBJ1-6	CASTPLWGSGSPLHF	TGTGCCAGCACCCCGCTGTGGGGAAGCGGGTCACCCCTCCACTTT
-	TRBV5-6	-	TRBJ2-2	CASSLGRNTGELFF	TGTGCCAGCAGCTTGGGTCGGAACACCGGGGAGCTGTTTTTT
-	TRBV4-1	TRBD1	TRBJ2-1	CASSQRIRDRGNNEQFF	TGCGCCAGCAGCCAAAGGATCCGGGACAGGGGGAACAATGAGCAGTTCTTC
-	TRBV6-5	-	TRBJ1-3	CASSYSEVPSGNTIYF	TGTGCCAGCAGTTACTCGGAGGTCCCCTCTGGAAACACCATATATTTT
once	TRBV5-4	TRBD1	TRBJ2-3	CASSLGQGGDTQYF	TGTGCCAGCAGCCTTGGACAGGGAGGTGATACGCAGTATTTT
-	TRBV7-6	TRBD2	TRBJ2-7	CASTPGLAGNHEQYF	TGTGCCAGCACCCCGGGACTAGCGGGGAACCACGAGCAGTACTTC
-	TRBV5-1	TRBD1	TRBJ1-4	CASSLQGASNEKLFF	TGCGCCAGCAGCTTGCAGGGGGCGAGTAATGAAAAACTGTTTTTT
-	TRBV5-1	-	TRBJ1-5	CASSLVSNQPQHF	TGCGCCAGCAGCTTGGTCAGTAATCAGCCCCAGCATTTT
-	TRBV12-3/TRBV12-4	-	TRBJ1-1	CASTVGGVTEAFF	TGTGCCAGCACGGTCGGGGGAGTCACTGAAGCTTTCTTT
-	TRBV18	TRBD1	TRBJ2-1	CASSLGTGALNEQFF	TGTGCCAGCTCACTCGGGACAGGGGCTCTCAATGAGCAGTTCTTC
-	TRBV5-1	-	TRBJ2-1	CASTTLGSNEQFF	TGCGCCAGCACTACTCTGGGGAGCAATGAGCAGTTCTTC
-	TRBV5-8	TRBD1	TRBJ2-5	CASSSSRTGVRETQYF	TGTGCCAGCAGCTCGAGTCGGACAGGGGTGAGAGAGACCCAGTACTTC
-	TRBV7-8	-	TRBJ1-1	CASSPHPRLSTEAFF	TGTGCCAGCAGCCCTCACCCCAGACTTAGCACTGAAGCTTTCTTT
-	TRBV12-3/TRBV12-4	-	TRBJ1-2	CASSFRGGVGYTF	TGTGCCAGCAGTTTTCGGGGTGGAGTAGGCTACACCTTC
-	TRBV27	-	TRBJ1-4	CASSSLRSEKLFF	TGTGCCAGCAGTTCTTTAAGGAGTGAAAAACTGTTTTTT
-	TRBV9	-	TRBJ2-3	CASSLFTGDTQYF	TGTGCCAGCAGCCTATTCACGGGGGATACGCAGTATTTT
-	TRBV6-5	TRBD1	TRBJ1-2	CASSYLDRVGYGYTF	TGTGCCAGCAGTTATCTGGACAGGGTCGGCTATGGCTACACCTTC
-	TRBV3-1/TRBV3-2	-	TRBJ2-7	CASSQDPQAEQYF	TGTGCCAGCAGCCAAGATCCTCAAGCCGAGCAGTACTTC
-	TRBV6-5	TRBD1	TRBJ1-2	CASSRDRGHGYTF	TGTGCCAGCAGCCGGGACAGGGGGCATGGCTACACCTTC
-	TRBV5-6	TRBD2	TRBJ2-7	CASSPRTSGYEQYF	TGTGCCAGCAGCCCGAGGACTAGCGGCTACGAGCAGTACTTC
-	TRBV2	-	TRBJ1-1	CASKGVYGTEAFF	TGTGCCAGCAAGGGGGTATATGGCACTGAAGCTTTCTTT
-	TRBV25-1	-	TRBJ2-1	CASSQGLPGSLEQFF	TGTGCCAGCAGTCAAGGGTTGCCGGGGTCATTGGAGCAGTTCTTC
-	TRBV6-2/TRBV6-3	TRBD1	TRBJ1-2	CASSSLDRDYGYTF	TGTGCCAGCAGTTCCCTGGACAGGGACTATGGCTACACCTTC
few	TRBV19	TRBD1	TRBJ1-3	CASRQGIAGNTIYF	TGTGCCAGCAGACAGGGGATAGCTGGAAACACCATATATTTT
-	TRBV6-5	-	TRBJ1-4	CASSLGRRLNEKLFF	TGTGCCAGCAGTCTAGGACGGAGACTAAATGAAAAACTGTTTTTT
-	TRBV19	-	TRBJ1-1	CASSATRRKYTEAFF	TGTGCCAGTAGTGCCACCCGCAGGAAGTACACTGAAGCTTTCTTT
once	TRBV6-6	TRBD1	TRBJ1-4	CASSYTSGGDEKLFF	TGTGCCAGCAGTTACACCTCAGGGGGCGATGAAAAACTGTTTTTT
-	TRBV18	TRBD1	TRBJ1-1	CASSRDRGNTEAFF	TGTGCCAGCTCACGGGACAGGGGTAACACTGAAGCTTTCTTT
-	TRBV4-3	TRBD1	TRBJ1-1	CASSQVDRGDTEAFF	TGCGCCAGCAGCCAAGTGGACAGGGGGGACACTGAAGCTTTCTTT
-	TRBV9	-	TRBJ2-2	CASSVVRGELFF	TGTGCCAGCAGCGTTGTCCGCGGGGAGCTGTTTTTT
-	TRBV25-1	TRBD1	TRBJ1-6	CASGDSRNSPLHF	TGTGCCAGTGGGGACAGCCGCAATTCACCCCTCCACTTT
-	TRBV10-3	TRBD1	TRBJ2-5	CAIRPGQGVETQYF	TGTGCCATCAGACCGGGACAGGGTGTAGAGACCCAGTACTTC
-	TRBV5-1	-	TRBJ1-4	CASSTDRGEKLFF	TGCGCCAGCAGCACAGACAGAGGTGAAAAACTGTTTTTT
once	TRBV5-1	TRBD1	TRBJ2-2	CASTPGTGRTGELFF	TGCGCCAGCACCCCCGGGACAGGGCGTACCGGGGAGCTGTTTTTT
-	TRBV4-3	TRBD2	TRBJ2-2	CASSQDPRTSVLGELFF	TGCGCCAGCAGCCAAGATCCGCGTACTAGCGTCCTCGGGGAGCTGTTTTTT
-	TRBV6-5	-	TRBJ1-1	CASSYIPGDTEAFF	TGTGCCAGCAGTTACATCCCGGGGGACACTGAAGCTTTCTTT
-	TRBV19	TRBD2	TRBJ2-1	CASSIVGGYNEQFF	TGTGCCAGTAGTATCGTCGGGGGGTATAATGAGCAGTTCTTC
-	TRBV29-1	TRBD1	TRBJ1-2	CSAYRGTNYGYTF	TGCAGCGCCTACAGGGGTACTAACTATGGCTACACCTTC
-	TRBV19	-	TRBJ2-7	CASSIGQGYEQYF	TGTGCCAGTAGTATCGGGCAGGGATACGAGCAGTACTTC
few	TRBV5-6	TRBD1	TRBJ2-7	CASSLGGQGTYEQYF	TGTGCCAGCAGCTTGGGGGGACAGGGAACCTACGAGCAGTACTTC
-	TRBV24-1	TRBD1	TRBJ2-3	CATSEPTGKGTDTQYF	TGTGCCACCAGTGAGCCGACAGGGAAAGGAACAGATACGCAGTATTTT
-	TRBV4-2	-	TRBJ1-4	CASSQSDRENEKLFF	TGTGCCAGCAGCCAATCGGACAGAGAGAATGAAAAACTGTTTTTT
-	TRBV19	TRBD2	TRBJ2-3	CASTSSGSADTQYF	TGTGCCAGTACCTCTAGCGGGTCCGCAGATACGCAGTATTTT
-	TRBV4-1	-	TRBJ1-5	CASSQSRTESLGQPQHF	TGCGCCAGCAGCCAAAGCAGGACAGAAAGTCTCGGGCAGCCCCAGCATTTT
-	TRBV6-6	-	TRBJ2-3	CASRGRVTDTQYF	TGTGCCAGCAGGGGGCGCGTCACAGATACGCAGTATTTT